Sequencing of this T cell receptor (beta chain) was carried out in a study of cytomegalovirus exposure and HLA in healthy donors. Broader study findings: Sequencing likely caused a cluster of highly shared sequence variants. Whilst most TCR sequences proved rare, a subset of public TCRs occurred across many donors. The study designated around 150 TCR beta chains cytomegalovirus-associated. Available immune exposure information was restricted to CMV serostatus only.

It was with 60 Vbeta and 13 Jbeta primers that the PCR ran. Using immunoSEQ multiplex PCR, the repertoire was profiled, and TCRdb retains in-frame clones only, with some absent. Found here are over 100,000 clones, nearly 80% of them singletons; the top ten hold roughly 5%. The CDR3 sequence is 14 residues long. V was trimmed by 3 bases and J by 3 bases, leaving 11 bases between them. CDR1 and CDR2 (germline): LNHDA, SQIVND (reference sequence). This clone appeared a few times. Its antigen is still unknown. The specimen sequenced was PBMCs. J is TRBJ1-1 and V is TRBV19; D is ambiguous. This sequence originates from a man aged 55 to 70 in good health and CMV-seropositive. The CDR3 nucleotides are TGTGCCAGTAGTATCCGTTTGAGGGACACTGAAGCTTTCTTT. This codes for CASSIRLRDTEAFF.